These 24 T cell receptor beta chains were all obtained from the same sample, sequenced in a study of blood T cell repertoires in COVID-19 (dated by TCRdb to the early 2020s). Receptor amplification or capture employed the immunoSEQ multiplex PCR assay. This immuneACCESS table, as held by TCRdb, lists in-frame sequences with V and J called but not all clones. Of the missing ones, under half trace to an unresolved V gene in checked studies; the others have no known cause. In all, the sample holds about 190,000 clones, and about 80% of those were seen once. The ten largest clones take up approximately 6.9% of the sample. The sequencing input was peripheral blood. These receptor sequences come from a man aged 55 to 70 with acute or convalescent COVID-19.

J is TRBJ2-3 and V is TRBV12-2; the table calls TRBD2, which could not be checked here. TRBV12-2 is listed as a pseudogene. The CDR3 contains 18 residues. In nucleotides, the CDR3 is TGTGCAAGTCGCTTAGCCGGGACTAGCGGGGGGGCGGCAGATACGCAGTATTTT. This translates into CASRLAGTSGGAADTQYF.

This chain links TRBV5-6 with TRBJ1-1; no clear D. Germline CDR1 is SGHDT and CDR2 is YYEEEE. V lost 4 bases to trimming and J lost 0 bases, with 10 bases between them. CDR3 size: 14 residues. CDR3 nucleotide sequence: TGTGCCAGCAGCCGCCTGCGGGTGAACACTGAAGCTTTCTTT. As protein: CASSRLRVNTEAFF. Variable domain in full (rest from reference TRBV5-6 and TRBJ1-1): DAGVTQSPTHLIKTRGQQVTLRCSPKSGHDTVSWYQQALGQGPQFIFQYYEEEERQRGNFPDRFSGHQFPNYSSELNVNALLLGDSALYLCASSRLRVNTEAFFGQGTRLTVV.

This sequence joins TRBV2 and TRBJ1-4; possible D gene TRBD1, 6 bases. V was clipped by 6 bases and J by 7 bases, with 15 bases between them. Germline CDR1 SNHLY, CDR2 FYNNEI. The CDR3 runs to 14 residues. The CDR3 DNA sequence: TGTGCCAGCAGAGACTACCGGGGGGCTGAAAAACTGTTTTTT. As protein: CASRDYRGAEKLFF.

The V and J genes are TRBV5-1 and TRBJ2-3, with TRBD2 identical over 12 bases. In germline, CDR1 is SGHRS, CDR2 YFSETQ. CDR3 length: 18 amino acids. The V segment lost 3 bases and the J segment 2 bases; nucleotides outside the gene matches: 10. In DNA form, the CDR3 reads TGCGCCAGCAGCTCGACTCCCGGGACTAGCGGGTACACAGATACGCAGTATTTT. Its translation is CASSSTPGTSGYTDTQYF.

The chain has TRBV23-1 and TRBJ1-5, with 7 bases matching TRBD1. TRBV23-1 is flagged as an ORF with uncertain function. The CDR3 has 18 residues. The V and J ends lost 6 bases and 2 bases, in that order; junction bases with no gene match: 16. The CDR3 sequence is CASRSSGGMGFGNQPQHF. In DNA, the CDR3 is TGCGCCAGCAGAAGTTCAGGGGGAATGGGTTTCGGCAATCAGCCCCAGCATTTT.

The chain combines TRBV6-4 with TRBJ2-1; 12 nucleotides match TRBD2. Germline V gene data show CDR1 as MRHNA and CDR2 as SNTAGT. The CDR3 contains 16 residues. The V segment lost 7 bases and the J segment 10 bases; nucleotides outside the gene matches: 14. The CDR3 region has the DNA TGTGCCAGCATCGGAACCCTAGCGGGAGGGCCTTGGGAGCAGTTCTTC. As protein: CASIGTLAGGPWEQFF.

This clone occurred a few times. At one end, the junction sequence differs from germline, possibly due to a read error. The chain couples TRBV3-1 (or the pseudogene TRBV3-2) to TRBJ2-5; TRBD1 matches 9 bases. From germline, CDR1 is LGHDT and CDR2 YNNKEL (reference sequence). The CDR3 totals 15 residues. The CDR3 sequence is CASSQFGQGRETQYF. The CDR3 DNA is TGTGCCAGCAGCCAATTCGGACAGGGGCGGGAGACGCAGTACTTC.

V is TRBV19 and J is TRBJ1-5; D uncertain. The V and J ends lost 7 bases and 4 bases respectively, with 14 bases between them. CDR3 length: 14 residues. CDR1 and CDR2 (germline): LNHDA, SQIVND (reference sequence). The CDR3: CASNPGVRNQPQHF. DNA for the CDR3: TGTGCCAGTAACCCCGGGGTCCGGAATCAGCCCCAGCATTTT.

A word on this clone: Its ends do not fully match the called genes, so a read error is possible. The chain recombines TRBV5-1 with TRBJ2-3; TRBD2 matches at 9 bases. Looked up from germline, CDR1 is SGHRS and CDR2 is YFSETQ. The CDR3 runs 14 residues. CDR3 DNA sequence: TGCGCCAGCAGCCCAGGGACTAGCAGAGATACGCAGTATTTT. It is translated as CASSPGTSRDTQYF.

The chain recombines TRBV2 with TRBJ1-5; 8 nucleotides match TRBD1. The CDR3 extends over 17 amino acids. The germline gives CDR1 SNHLY, CDR2 FYNNEI. Trimming at V came to 4 bases and at J to 4 bases, leaving 12 bases not matched to a gene. For the CDR3, the DNA is TGTGCCAGCAGTGGACGGCAGGGGGCCTCACTAAATCAGCCCCAGCATTTT. The encoded protein is CASSGRQGASLNQPQHF.

J is TRBJ2-3 and V is TRBV7-3; 10 nucleotides line up with TRBD1. The CDR3 spans 15 residues. Germline CDR1 is SGHTA and CDR2 is FQGTGA. After removal of 4 bases from V and 5 bases from J, the junction contained 6 bases not matched to a gene. The DNA for the CDR3 is TGTGCCAGCAGCTCGACAGGGGGCATAAGAGATACGCAGTATTTT. Translated: CASSSTGGIRDTQYF.

This clone has only one observation. The chain is built from TRBV7-2 and TRBJ1-2, with 9 bases aligning to TRBD1. Germline values: CDR1 SGHTA, CDR2 FQGNSA. V lost 4 bases, J lost 8 bases, and 8 bases stayed unmatched. The length of the CDR3 is 14 residues. CDR3 sequence: CASSSGQGEWGYTF. The CDR3 DNA reads as TGTGCCAGCAGCTCGGGACAGGGAGAATGGGGCTACACCTTC.

This clone was seen many times. J is TRBJ2-1 and V is TRBV21-1; TRBD2, the D gene given by the table, was not confirmed from the DNA. TRBV21-1 is an annotated pseudogene. This CDR3 region has 16 residues. CDR3 sequence: CASSKDCGRYDNEQFF. For the CDR3, the DNA is TGTGCCAGCAGCAAAGATTGCGGGAGATACGATAATGAGCAGTTCTTC.

In this sample, this clone turned up a few times. The V call is TRBV5-6, the J call TRBJ1-5, with D perhaps matching TRBD1 (6 bases). Trimming pared 2 bases from V and 1 base from J, leaving 10 bases between. This CDR3 is 15 amino acids long. Germline V lookup: CDR1 SGHDT, CDR2 YYEEEE. CDR3 region: CASSLITGSNQPQHF. CDR3 in DNA: TGTGCCAGCAGCTTAATCACAGGGAGCAATCAGCCCCAGCATTTT.

This sequence joins TRBV30 and TRBJ2-1; 12 nucleotides match TRBD2. This CDR3 has 15 residues. Per germline, CDR1 GTSNPN and CDR2 SVGIG (reference sequence). V lost 3 bases to trimming and J lost 9 bases; unmatched junction nucleotides: 9. For the CDR3, the DNA is TGTGCCTGGAGCTCGGGACTAGCGGGTCACGGTGAGCAGTTCTTC. Protein sequence: CAWSSGLAGHGEQFF.

The J gene is TRBJ2-3, the V gene TRBV6-5; D is unresolved. Deletions cut 10 bases from V and 6 bases from J, with 8 bases between. Looked up from germline, CDR1 is MNHEY and CDR2 is SVGAGI. This CDR3 is built from 10 residues. CDR3 coding DNA: TGTGCCACCCCTCGGGATACGCAGTATTTT. Encoded protein: CATPRDTQYF.

The chain is built from TRBV5-1 and TRBJ2-2; D not resolved. The V and J ends lost 4 bases and 0 bases respectively, with 10 bases between them. The CDR3 extends over 15 amino acids. Per the germline V gene, CDR1 is SGHRS and CDR2 is YFSETQ. CDR3 nucleotide sequence: TGCGCCAGCAGCCCGTCCCAGACGAACACCGGGGAGCTGTTTTTT. Its protein product is CASSPSQTNTGELFF. Variable domain in full (rest from reference TRBV5-1 and TRBJ2-2): KAGVTQTPRYLIKTRGQQVTLSCSPISGHRSVSWYQQTPGQGLQFLFEYFSETQRNKGNFPGRFSGRQFSNSRSEMNVSTLELGDSALYLCASSPSQTNTGELFFGEGSRLTVL.

The chain combines TRBV2 with TRBJ1-5, with D maybe TRBD1 (6 bases). The CDR3 contains 14 residues. Deletions cut 7 bases from V and 8 bases from J, with 18 bases between. The V gene's germline CDR1 is SNHLY and CDR2 FYNNEI. The CDR3 protein is CASKSGTTREPQHF. CDR3 bases: TGTGCCAGCAAATCCGGGACAACCCGCGAGCCCCAGCATTTT.

The genes are TRBV10-1 and TRBJ2-3; TRBD2 aligns across 10 bases. In germline, CDR1 is WNHNN, CDR2 SYGVQD (reference sequence). Trimming cost V 2 bases and J 3 bases; bases outside gene matches: 8. This CDR3 comprises 17 residues. In nucleotides, the CDR3 is TGCGCCAGCAGTGAGATCCAGCGGGGGGGCCGTACAGATACGCAGTATTTT. Translation gives CASSEIQRGGRTDTQYF.

This chain connects TRBV11-2 to TRBJ2-4; 9 positions agree with TRBD2. Germline V gene data show CDR1 as SGHAT and CDR2 as FQNNGV. The junction had 17 bases not matched to a gene; V was cut back by 5 bases and J by 6 bases. This CDR3 has 18 amino acids. The DNA of the CDR3 is TGTGCCAGCAGCCCGTCGACTGGTCCGGGGACTAGCTTAAACATTCAGTACTTC. Protein product: CASSPSTGPGTSLNIQYF.

The chain uses TRBV19 and TRBJ2-1; D unclear. The CDR3 covers 14 residues. Germline V gene data show CDR1 as LNHDA and CDR2 as SQIVND (reference sequence). V lost 4 bases, J lost 7 bases, and 14 bases lay in between. The CDR3 nucleotides read TGTGCCAGTAGTACCGCCGGCCTAGGTAATGAGCAGTTCTTC. Its translation is CASSTAGLGNEQFF.

The chain uses TRBV5-5 and TRBJ2-7; 7 bases agree with TRBD2. Germline V gene lookup returns CDR1 SGHKS and CDR2 YYEKEE (reference sequence). The junction had 7 bases not matched to a gene; V was cut back by 0 bases and J by 4 bases. There are 15 residues in the CDR3. The CDR3 sequence is CASSLGLAREYEQYF. The CDR3 nucleotides are TGTGCCAGCAGCTTGGGACTAGCTAGGGAATACGAGCAGTACTTC.

The gene calls are TRBV4-3 and TRBJ2-7; TRBD1 agrees at 7 bases. After removal of 0 bases from V and 5 bases from J, the junction contained 13 bases not matched to a gene. Germline loops: CDR1 LGHNA, CDR2 YSLEER. The CDR3 is 17 residues long. CDR3: CASSQDHRGPRLNEQYF. Written as DNA, the CDR3 is TGCGCCAGCAGCCAAGACCACAGGGGACCCAGATTAAACGAGCAGTACTTC.

V gene TRBV5-4 combines with J gene TRBJ2-3; 7 positions agree with TRBD1. The CDR3 has 14 residues. The trim removed 3 bases at V and 4 bases at J, leaving 5 bases unmatched. Germline V gene sequence: CDR1 SGHNT, CDR2 YYREEE (reference sequence). The DNA of the CDR3 is TGTGCCAGCAGCTCTACAGGGGCGGCAGATACGCAGTATTTT. This codes for CASSSTGAADTQYF. Complete variable domain (other parts from reference TRBV5-4 and TRBJ2-3): ETGVTQSPTHLIKTRGQQVTLRCSSQSGHNTVSWYQQALGQGPQFIFQYYREEENGRGNFPPRFSGLQFPNYSSELNVNALELDDSALYLCASSSTGAADTQYFGPGTRLTVL.